This T cell receptor beta chain is from a study of regulatory T cells in long-lasting Graves disease. Findings and caveats of the study: Preferential use of TRBV28, TRBJ1-2 and TRBJ2-5 was seen in persistent disease.

The CDR3 spans 14 residues. CDR1 and CDR2 (germline): MRHNA, SNTAGT. Time point of the sample: persistent/refractory GD, antithyroid drugs over 5 years with positive TRAb. Making the TCR library involved RNA that had been extracted from PBMCs. Arm-PCR of CDR3 regions and iRepertoire HTBI primers were the basis on which TCR beta libraries were built. TCRdb re-derived calls from the multiplex PCR reads in MiXCR, one entry per CDR3 protein. The table has about 290,000 distinct CDR3 sequences, 22% seen once. This clonotype was seen a single time. Its antigen is unidentified. It may be a read error: a sequence one base away is much more abundant.

This TCR derives from a female donor with Graves disease. Sequences were derived from peripheral blood mononuclear cells (PBMCs), sampled when the disease was refractory, from a patient treated with antithyroid drugs. The chain carries TRBV6-4 and TRBJ2-7, with 8 bases aligning to TRBD1. The CDR3 bases are TGTGCCAGCAGTGAAGGGCAGGGGGCATGGGAGCAGCACTTC. Translating gives CASSEGQGAWEQHF.